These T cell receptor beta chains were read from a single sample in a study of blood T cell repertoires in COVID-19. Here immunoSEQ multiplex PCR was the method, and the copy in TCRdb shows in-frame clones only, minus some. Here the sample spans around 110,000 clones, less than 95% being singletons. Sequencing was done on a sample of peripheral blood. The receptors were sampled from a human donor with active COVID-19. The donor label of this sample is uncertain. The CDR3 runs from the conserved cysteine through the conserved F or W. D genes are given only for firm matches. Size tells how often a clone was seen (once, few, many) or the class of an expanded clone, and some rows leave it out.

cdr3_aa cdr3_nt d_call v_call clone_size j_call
CASSPVDRGSYEQYF TGTGCCAGCAGCCCCGTCGACAGGGGTTCCTACGAGCAGTACTTC TRBD1 TRBV28 . TRBJ2-7
CASSLPQGAGSPLHF TGTGCCAGCAGTTTGCCCCAGGGGGCAGGTTCACCCCTCCACTTT TRBD1 TRBV28 . TRBJ1-6
CASSLTQGGGNTEAFF TGTGCCAGCAGCTTAACCCAGGGGGGTGGGAACACTGAAGCTTTCTTT TRBD1 TRBV11-2 . TRBJ1-1
CASSQEFKGRGNTDTQYF TGTGCCAGCAGCCAAGAATTCAAAGGCAGGGGTAACACAGATACGCAGTATTTT . TRBV3-1/TRBV3-2 . TRBJ2-3
CASSLLSAGPNSGYTF TGTGCCAGCAGTTTATTATCGGCCGGCCCCAATAGCGGCTACACCTTC . TRBV28 . TRBJ1-2
CASSQVQGYNEQFF TGTGCCAGCAGCCAAGTTCAGGGATACAATGAGCAGTTCTTC . TRBV3-1/TRBV3-2 . TRBJ2-1
CASSQGGGEETQYF TGTGCCAGCAGCCAGGGCGGGGGGGAAGAGACCCAGTACTTC TRBD2 TRBV4-2 . TRBJ2-5
CASSYGLALSGELFF TGTGCCAGCAGCTACGGACTAGCTCTGTCCGGGGAGCTGTTTTTT TRBD2 TRBV7-2 . TRBJ2-2
CASSYGGVGELFF TGTGCCAGCAGTTACGGGGGGGTCGGGGAGCTGTTTTTT TRBD2 TRBV6-5 once TRBJ2-2
CASSRGQGAYNEQFF TGTGCCAGCAGCCGTGGGCAGGGGGCCTACAATGAGCAGTTCTTC TRBD1 TRBV7-2 . TRBJ2-1